The 4 T cell receptor beta chains in this list originate from one sample, sequenced in a study of shared clonotypes between healthy human individuals (TCRdb year 2020). The method was the immunoSEQ multiplex PCR assay. Drawn from immuneACCESS, this table holds only the in-frame rearrangements with V and J called that TCRdb kept. Clones are partly lost; checked studies trace under half to an unresolved V gene and leave the rest unexplained. Counted in this sample were about 2.5 million clones; less than 95% of them appeared once. Around 0.35% of the sample is held by the ten biggest clonotypes. Sequenced: naive CD4+ T cells from PBMCs. The sample's cell subset or site label, decoded: CD45RA+ positively selected. All receptors derive from a man younger than 30 in good health. Some clones in this sample may be carry-over from other donors' samples.

Comments on this clone: Other DNA sequences in the sample encode the same CDR3. V usage is TRBV5-1 and J usage is TRBJ2-1, with D perhaps TRBD1 (5 bases). The V gene lost 0 bases and the J gene lost 2 bases, with 6 bases spanning the gap. Germline CDR1 reads SGHRS; CDR2 reads YFSETQ. This CDR3 comprises 14 residues. CDR3 nucleotide sequence: TGCGCCAGCAGCTTGGGGGGCGCCTACAATGAGCAGTTCTTC. It specifies CASSLGGAYNEQFF.

V usage is TRBV7-3 and J usage is TRBJ2-6, with 7 bases fitting TRBD2. Germline assignment: CDR1 SGHTA and CDR2 FQGTGA. J was trimmed by 4 bases and V by 5 bases; bases with no gene match: 5. CDR3 size: 15 residues. The chain's CDR3 is CASSPQRGGANVLTF. Written as DNA, the CDR3 is TGTGCCAGCAGCCCACAGCGGGGAGGGGCCAACGTCCTGACTTTC.

This clone turned up a few times. The rearrangement links TRBV7-3 to TRBJ2-1, with D possibly TRBD1 on 5 matching bases. The germline CDR1 and CDR2 sequences are SGHTA and FQGTGA. The CDR3 is made up of 16 amino acids. With 2 bases removed from V and 0 bases from J, the gap between germline ends came to 11 bases. The CDR3, as DNA: TGTGCCAGCAGCTTAGGTGGGGCAAGCTCCTACAATGAGCAGTTCTTC. Amino acids: CASSLGGASSYNEQFF.

V and J are TRBV6-1 and TRBJ1-1; D is undetermined. The V and J ends lost 3 bases and 1 base respectively, with 6 bases between them. Germline V gene data show CDR1 as MNHNS and CDR2 as SASEGT. CDR3 size: 13 residues. The CDR3 DNA reads as TGTGCCAGCAGTGATCCTCGGAACACTGAAGCTTTCTTT. Residues: CASSDPRNTEAFF.